The clone carrying this TCR beta chain was detected many times. This CDR3 region has 18 residues. V was clipped by 1 base and J by 0 bases; unmatched bases: 6. Germline loops: CDR1 KGHSH, CDR2 LQKENI. The data were obtained in a study of blood T cells in healthy people across ages. A second PCR, run for roughly 7 to 12 cycles, used a sample-barcoded 5' primer plus a J-beta primer mix. Sequencing yielded, for each sample, at least 2.5 million paired-end reads carrying CDR3. In TCRdb, the 5' RACE reads were re-called with MiXCR into one record per CDR3 protein. Found here are approximately 960,000 distinct CDR3 sequences, 25% to 35% of them singletons; the top ten hold roughly a tenth. These records were also assigned to another study, of T cells of mothers and their children. This second report adds: Six or seven children, together with their three healthy Caucasian mothers, made up the donors. Related and unrelated pairs show TCR recombination output that thymic selection shapes similarly. Slightly higher overlap, not significant, was seen in related mother-child pairs than in unrelated pairs.

The sequenced material came from blood. This clonotype was obtained from a woman between 35 and 50 years old in good health. The V call is TRBV18, the J call TRBJ2-6; TRBD1 matches at 7 bases. As DNA, the CDR3 is TGTGCCAGCTCACCACGGGGGACAGCTTTCTCTGGGGCCAACGTCCTGACTTTC. It specifies CASSPRGTAFSGANVLTF.